This T cell receptor beta chain was identified in a study of T cell responses to AZD1222 COVID-19 vaccine. Study at large: Investigators merged groups given second doses at roughly 4 or roughly 12 weeks.

CDR1 is MNHEY and CDR2 is SVGEGT in the germline V gene. There are 15 residues in the CDR3. V dropped 5 bases and J dropped 2; count of bases not matched to a gene: 9. Generated by immunoSEQ multiplex PCR, the TCRdb table keeps only in-frame clones and is missing some. The profile shows some 180,000 clones, about 91% of them singletons. The input for sequencing was peripheral blood, taken on day 0 of AZD1222 vaccination. The rearrangement joins TRBV6-2 or TRBV6-3 to TRBJ2-7; the match to TRBD1 covers 7 bases. The origin of this receptor is an adult in good health. The CDR3 DNA follows: TGTGCCAGCAGTACCGACAGGGATTTTACCTACGAGCAGTACTTC. It specifies CASSTDRDFTYEQYF.